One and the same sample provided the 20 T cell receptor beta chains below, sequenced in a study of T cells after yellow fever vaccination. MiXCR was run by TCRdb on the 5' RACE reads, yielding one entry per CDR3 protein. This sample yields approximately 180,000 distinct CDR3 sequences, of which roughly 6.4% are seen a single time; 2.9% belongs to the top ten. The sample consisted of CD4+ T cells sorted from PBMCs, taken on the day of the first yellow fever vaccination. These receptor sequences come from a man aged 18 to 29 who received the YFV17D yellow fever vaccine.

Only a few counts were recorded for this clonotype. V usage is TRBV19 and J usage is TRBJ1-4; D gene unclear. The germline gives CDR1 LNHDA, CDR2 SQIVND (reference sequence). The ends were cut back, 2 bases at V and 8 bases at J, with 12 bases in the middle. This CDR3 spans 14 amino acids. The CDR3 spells CASSITGYGEKLFF. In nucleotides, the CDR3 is TGTGCCAGTAGTATAACCGGGTATGGGGAAAAACTGTTTTTT.

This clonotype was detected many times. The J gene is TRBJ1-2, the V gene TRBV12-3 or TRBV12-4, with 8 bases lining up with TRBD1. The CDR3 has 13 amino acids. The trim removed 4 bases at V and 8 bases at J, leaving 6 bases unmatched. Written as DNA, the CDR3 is TGTGCCAGCAGTTATAACAGGGGGTACGGCTACACCTTC. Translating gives CASSYNRGYGYTF.

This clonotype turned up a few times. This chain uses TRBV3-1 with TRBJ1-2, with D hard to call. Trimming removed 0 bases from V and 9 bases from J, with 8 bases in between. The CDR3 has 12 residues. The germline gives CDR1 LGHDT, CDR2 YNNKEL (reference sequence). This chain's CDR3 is CASSQDRGRYTF. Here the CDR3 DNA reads TGTGCCAGCAGCCAAGATCGTGGTCGCTACACCTTC.

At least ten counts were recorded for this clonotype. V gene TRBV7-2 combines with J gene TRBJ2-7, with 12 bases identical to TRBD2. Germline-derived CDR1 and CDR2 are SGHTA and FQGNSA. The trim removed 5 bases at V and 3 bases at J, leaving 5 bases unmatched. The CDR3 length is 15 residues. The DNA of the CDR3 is TGTGCCAGCAGCCCACTAGCGGGGGGACTCTACGAGCAGTACGTC. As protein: CASSPLAGGLYEQYV.

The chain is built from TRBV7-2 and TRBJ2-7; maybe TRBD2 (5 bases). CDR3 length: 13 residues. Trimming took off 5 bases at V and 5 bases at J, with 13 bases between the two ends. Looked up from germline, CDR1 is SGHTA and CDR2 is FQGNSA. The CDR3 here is CASSRGRMNEQYF. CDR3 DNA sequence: TGTGCCAGCAGCCGGGGTAGGATGAACGAGCAGTACTTC.

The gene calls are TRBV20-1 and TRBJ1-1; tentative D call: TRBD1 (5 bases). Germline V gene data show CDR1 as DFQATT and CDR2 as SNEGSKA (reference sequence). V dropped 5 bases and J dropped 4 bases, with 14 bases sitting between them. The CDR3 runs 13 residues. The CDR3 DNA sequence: TGCAGTGCTGGGAGGGGAGGGTTCACTGAAGCTTTCTTT. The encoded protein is CSAGRGGFTEAFF.

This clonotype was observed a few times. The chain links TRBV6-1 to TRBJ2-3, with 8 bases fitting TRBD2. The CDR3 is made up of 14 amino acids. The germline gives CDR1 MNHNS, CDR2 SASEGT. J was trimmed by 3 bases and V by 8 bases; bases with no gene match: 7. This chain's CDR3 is CASAWGGGTDTQYF. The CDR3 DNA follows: TGTGCCAGCGCTTGGGGCGGGGGGACAGATACGCAGTATTTT.

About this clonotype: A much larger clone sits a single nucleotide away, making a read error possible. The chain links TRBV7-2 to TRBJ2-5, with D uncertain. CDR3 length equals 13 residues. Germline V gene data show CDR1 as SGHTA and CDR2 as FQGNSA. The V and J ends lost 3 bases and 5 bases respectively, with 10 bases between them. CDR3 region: CASSLNLHETQYF. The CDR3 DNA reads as TGTGCCAGCAGCTTGAATCTTCATGAGACCCAGTACTTC.

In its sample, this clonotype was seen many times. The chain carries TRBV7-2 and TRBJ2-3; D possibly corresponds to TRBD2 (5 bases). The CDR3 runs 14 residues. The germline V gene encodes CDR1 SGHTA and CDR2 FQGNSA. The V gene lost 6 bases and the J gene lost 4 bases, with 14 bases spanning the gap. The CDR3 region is CASSPWLASDTQYF. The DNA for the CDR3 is TGTGCCAGCAGTCCCTGGCTAGCTTCAGATACGCAGTATTTT.

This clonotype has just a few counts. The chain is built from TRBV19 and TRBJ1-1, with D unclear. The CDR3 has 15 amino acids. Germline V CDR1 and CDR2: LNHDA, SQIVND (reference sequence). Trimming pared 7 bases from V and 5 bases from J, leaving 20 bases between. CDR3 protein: CASNHILGKRTEAFF. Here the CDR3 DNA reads TGTGCCAGTAATCACATTCTGGGAAAGCGGACTGAAGCTTTCTTT.

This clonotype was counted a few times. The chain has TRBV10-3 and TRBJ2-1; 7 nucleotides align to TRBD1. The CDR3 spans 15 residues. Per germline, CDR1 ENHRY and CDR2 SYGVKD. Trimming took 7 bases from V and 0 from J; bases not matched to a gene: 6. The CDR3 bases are TGTGCCATCAAAGCGGCAGGGGGCTCCTACAATGAGCAGTTCTTC. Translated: CAIKAAGGSYNEQFF.

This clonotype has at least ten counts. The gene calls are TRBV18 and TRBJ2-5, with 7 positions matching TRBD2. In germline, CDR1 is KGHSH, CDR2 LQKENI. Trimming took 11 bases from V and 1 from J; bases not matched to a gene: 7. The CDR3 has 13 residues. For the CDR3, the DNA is TGTGCCTGCCGGCCGGGGGGCCAAGAGACCCAGTACTTC. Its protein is CACRPGGQETQYF.

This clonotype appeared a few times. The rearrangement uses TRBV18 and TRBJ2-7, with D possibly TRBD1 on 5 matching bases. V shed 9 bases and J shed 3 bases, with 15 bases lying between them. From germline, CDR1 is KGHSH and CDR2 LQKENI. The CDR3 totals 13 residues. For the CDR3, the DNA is TGTGCCAGTGAGGAAGACCAGGGCTACGAGCAGTACTTC. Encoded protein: CASEEDQGYEQYF.

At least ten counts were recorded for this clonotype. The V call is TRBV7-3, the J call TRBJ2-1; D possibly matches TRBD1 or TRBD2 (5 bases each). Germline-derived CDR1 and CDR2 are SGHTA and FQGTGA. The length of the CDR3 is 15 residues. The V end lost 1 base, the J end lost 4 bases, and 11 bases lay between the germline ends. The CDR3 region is CASSLRGYGYNEQFF. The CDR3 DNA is TGTGCCAGCAGCTTAAGGGGGTACGGTTACAATGAGCAGTTCTTC.

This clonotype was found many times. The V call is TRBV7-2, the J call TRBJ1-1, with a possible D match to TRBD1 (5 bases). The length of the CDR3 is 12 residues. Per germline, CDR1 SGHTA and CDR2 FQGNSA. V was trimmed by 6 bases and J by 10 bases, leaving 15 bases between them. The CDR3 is CASSRDGLGAFF. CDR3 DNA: TGTGCCAGCAGTAGGGACGGCCTGGGAGCTTTCTTT.

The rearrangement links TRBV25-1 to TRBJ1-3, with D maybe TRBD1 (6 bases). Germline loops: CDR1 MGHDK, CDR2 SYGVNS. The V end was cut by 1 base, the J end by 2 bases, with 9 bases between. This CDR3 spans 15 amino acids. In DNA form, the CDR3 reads TGTGCCAGCAGTGAATGGGGGCTAGCTGGAAACACCATATATTTT. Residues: CASSEWGLAGNTIYF.

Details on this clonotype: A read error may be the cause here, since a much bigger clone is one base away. Written as DNA, the CDR3 is TGTGCCAGCAGTCGTCCCCCCGTGACACTCACAGATACGCAGTATTTT. Translating it yields CASSRPPVTLTDTQYF. This sequence joins TRBV12-3 or TRBV12-4 and TRBJ2-3; D not resolved. V was trimmed by 5 bases and J by 2 bases, leaving 17 bases between them. The CDR3 sequence is 16 residues long.

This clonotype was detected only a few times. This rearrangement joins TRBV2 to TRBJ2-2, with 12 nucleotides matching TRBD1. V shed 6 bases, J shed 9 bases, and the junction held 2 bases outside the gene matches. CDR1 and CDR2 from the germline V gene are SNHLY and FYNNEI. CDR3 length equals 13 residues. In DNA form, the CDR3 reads TGTGCCAGCAGGGGGGACAGGGGGCGGGAGCTGTTTTTT. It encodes CASRGDRGRELFF.

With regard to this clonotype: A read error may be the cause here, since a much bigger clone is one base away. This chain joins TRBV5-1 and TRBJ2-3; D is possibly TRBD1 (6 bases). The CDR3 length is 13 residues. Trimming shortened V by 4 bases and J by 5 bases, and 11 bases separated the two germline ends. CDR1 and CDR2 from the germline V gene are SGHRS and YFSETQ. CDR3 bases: TGCGCCAGCAGCGGGGACAACATAGATACGCAGTATTTT. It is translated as CASSGDNIDTQYF.

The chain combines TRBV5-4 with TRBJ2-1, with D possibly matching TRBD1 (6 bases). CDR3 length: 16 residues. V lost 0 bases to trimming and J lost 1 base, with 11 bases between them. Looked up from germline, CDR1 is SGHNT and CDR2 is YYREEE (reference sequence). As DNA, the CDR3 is TGTGCCAGCAGCTTGGGGGGCAGGGGATCCTACAATGAGCAGTTCTTC. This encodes CASSLGGRGSYNEQFF.